The present TCR beta chain was sequenced within a study of blood T cell repertoires in COVID-19. Study-level background: T cells, B-cell-depleted T cells, or PBMCs supplied cDNA or gDNA.

In the authors' workflow: The assay estimated nucleated cells by amplifying reference gene primers. Produced via immunoSEQ multiplex PCR; TCRdb's table is partial and in-frame only. Clone size and the V and J calls come from that table; the DNA yielded D and trimming. Of some 200,000 clones listed, 60% to 85% are singletons. The CDR3 is made up of 15 amino acids. Trimming shortened V by 2 bases and J by 3 bases, and 11 bases separated the two germline ends. Germline CDR1 KGHSH, CDR2 LQKENI. Input material: peripheral blood. The V call is TRBV18, the J call TRBJ1-5; tentatively, D is TRBD1 (6 bases). The clonotype originates from a woman in her seventies with acute or convalescent COVID-19. CDR3 sequence (DNA): TGTGCCAGCTCACCAGTCAGGGGCGACAATCAGCCCCAGCATTTT. It codes for CASSPVRGDNQPQHF.